The clone carrying this T cell receptor (beta chain) was seen only once. The antigen is not known. This entry comes from a study of T cells in narcolepsy. CDR3 length: 14 residues. The V gene lost 2 bases and the J gene lost 5 bases, with 12 bases spanning the gap. Germline-derived CDR1 and CDR2 are SGDLS and YYNGEE. The study's findings and limits: Comparing one patient's CSF and blood CD4+ clonotypes highlighted HCRT- and TRIB2-specific autoreactive clonotypes.

Using immunoSEQ multiplex PCR, the repertoire was profiled, and TCRdb retains in-frame clones only, with some absent. The data contain about 32,000 clones, 60% to 85% of them singletons. The chain carries TRBV9 and TRBJ2-3; D call uncertain. Material: memory (CD45RA-) CD4+ T cells from blood. The source is a human donor in good health. The CDR3 loop is CASSVRPTEDTQYF. The CDR3 DNA reads TGTGCCAGCAGCGTCCGGCCTACGGAAGATACGCAGTATTTT.